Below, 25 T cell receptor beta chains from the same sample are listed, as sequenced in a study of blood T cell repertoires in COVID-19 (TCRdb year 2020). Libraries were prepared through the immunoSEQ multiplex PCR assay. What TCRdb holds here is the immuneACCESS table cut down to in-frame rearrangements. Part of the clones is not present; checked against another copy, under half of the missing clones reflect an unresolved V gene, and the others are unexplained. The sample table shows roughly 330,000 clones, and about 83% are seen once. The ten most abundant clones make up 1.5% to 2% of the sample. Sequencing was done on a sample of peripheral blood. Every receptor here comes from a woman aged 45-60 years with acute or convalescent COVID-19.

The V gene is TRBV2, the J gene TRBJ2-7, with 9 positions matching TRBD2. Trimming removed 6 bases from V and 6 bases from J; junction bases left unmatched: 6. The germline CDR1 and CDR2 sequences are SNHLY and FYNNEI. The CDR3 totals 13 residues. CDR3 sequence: CASRGTSNGEQYF. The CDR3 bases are TGTGCCAGCAGGGGGACTAGCAACGGCGAGCAGTACTTC.

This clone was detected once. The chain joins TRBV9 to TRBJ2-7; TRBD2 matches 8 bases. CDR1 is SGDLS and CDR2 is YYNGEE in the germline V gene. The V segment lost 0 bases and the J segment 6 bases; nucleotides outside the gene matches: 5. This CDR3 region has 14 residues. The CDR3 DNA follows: TGTGCCAGCAGCGTAGAACAGGCGGGGGGCGAGCAGTACTTC. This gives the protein CASSVEQAGGEQYF.

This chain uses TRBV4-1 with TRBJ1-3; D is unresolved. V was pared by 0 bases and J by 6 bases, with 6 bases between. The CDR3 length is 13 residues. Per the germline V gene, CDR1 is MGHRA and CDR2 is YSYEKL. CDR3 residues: CASSQDLPNTIYF. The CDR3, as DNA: TGCGCCAGCAGCCAAGATCTTCCAAACACCATATATTTT.

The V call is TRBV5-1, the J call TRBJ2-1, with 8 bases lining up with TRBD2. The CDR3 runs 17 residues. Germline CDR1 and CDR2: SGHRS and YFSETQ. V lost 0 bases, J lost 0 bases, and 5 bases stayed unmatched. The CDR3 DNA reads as TGCGCCAGCAGCTTGGCCCTAGCGGGTTTCTCCTACAATGAGCAGTTCTTC. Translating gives CASSLALAGFSYNEQFF. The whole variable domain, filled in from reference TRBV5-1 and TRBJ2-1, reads KAGVTQTPRYLIKTRGQQVTLSCSPISGHRSVSWYQQTPGQGLQFLFEYFSETQRNKGNFPGRFSGRQFSNSRSEMNVSTLELGDSALYLCASSLALAGFSYNEQFFGPGTRLTVL.

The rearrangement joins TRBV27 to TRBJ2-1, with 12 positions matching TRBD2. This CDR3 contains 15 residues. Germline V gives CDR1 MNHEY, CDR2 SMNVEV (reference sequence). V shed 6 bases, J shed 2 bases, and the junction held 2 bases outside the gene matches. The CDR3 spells CASRRTSGTYNEQFF. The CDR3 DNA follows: TGTGCCAGCAGGAGGACTAGCGGGACCTACAATGAGCAGTTCTTC.

CDR3 DNA: TGTGCCAGCAGTTTAATGGGAGGTTACACAGATACGCAGTATTTT. It specifies CASSLMGGYTDTQYF. The V call is TRBV27, the J call TRBJ2-3, with a possible D match to TRBD2 (6 bases). The CDR3 has 15 residues. Trimming left V 2 bases short and J 2 bases short, with 11 bases between. Per the germline V gene, CDR1 is MNHEY and CDR2 is SMNVEV (reference sequence).

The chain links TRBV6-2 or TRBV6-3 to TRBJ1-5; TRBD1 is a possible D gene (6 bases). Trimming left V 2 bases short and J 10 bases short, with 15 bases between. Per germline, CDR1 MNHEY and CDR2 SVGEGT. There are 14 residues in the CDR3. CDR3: CASSYGQGNGPQHF. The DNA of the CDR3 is TGTGCCAGCAGTTACGGGCAGGGGAACGGACCCCAGCATTTT.

CDR3 sequence reads: CASSFYRANTDTQYF. For the CDR3, the DNA is TGTGCCAGCAGTTTTTACAGGGCAAACACAGATACGCAGTATTTT. J is TRBJ2-3 and V is TRBV27; weak D call: TRBD1 (6 bases). Germline loops: CDR1 MNHEY, CDR2 SMNVEV (reference sequence). The CDR3 length is 15 residues. V was clipped by 3 bases and J by 2 bases, with 12 bases between them.

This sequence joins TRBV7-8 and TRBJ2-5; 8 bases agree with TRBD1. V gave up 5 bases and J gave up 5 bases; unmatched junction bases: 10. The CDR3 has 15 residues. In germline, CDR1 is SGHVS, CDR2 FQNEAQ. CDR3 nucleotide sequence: TGTGCCAGCAGCGGGCGGACAGGGAGAAGGGAGACCCAGTACTTC. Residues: CASSGRTGRRETQYF.

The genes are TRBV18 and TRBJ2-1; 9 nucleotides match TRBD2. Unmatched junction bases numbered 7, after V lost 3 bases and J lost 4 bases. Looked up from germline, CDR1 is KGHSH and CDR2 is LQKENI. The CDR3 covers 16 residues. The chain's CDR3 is CASSPPGLAGYNEQFF. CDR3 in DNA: TGTGCCAGCTCACCCCCAGGGCTAGCGGGGTACAATGAGCAGTTCTTC.

The CDR3 DNA follows: TGTGCCAGCAGCCACGGGACAGGGGGCACTGAAGCTTTCTTT. Amino acid sequence: CASSHGTGGTEAFF. The rearrangement links TRBV3-1 (or the pseudogene TRBV3-2) to TRBJ1-1, with 11 bases fitting TRBD1. Trimming removed 3 bases from V and 4 bases from J; junction bases left unmatched: 1. Germline V CDR1 and CDR2: LGHDT, YNNKEL (reference sequence). The CDR3 covers 14 residues.

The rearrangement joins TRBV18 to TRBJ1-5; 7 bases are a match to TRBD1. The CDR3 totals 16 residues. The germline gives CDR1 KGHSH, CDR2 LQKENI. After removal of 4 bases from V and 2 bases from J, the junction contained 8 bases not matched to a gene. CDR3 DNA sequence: TGTGCCAGCTCACGAGACCGGGACAGTCGCAATCAGCCCCAGCATTTT. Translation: CASSRDRDSRNQPQHF. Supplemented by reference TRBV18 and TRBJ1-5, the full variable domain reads NAGVMQNPRHLVRRRGQEARLRCSPMKGHSHVYWYRQLPEEGLKFMVYLQKENIIDESGMPKERFSAEFPKEGPSILRIQQVVRGDSAAYFCASSRDRDSRNQPQHFGDGTRLSIL.

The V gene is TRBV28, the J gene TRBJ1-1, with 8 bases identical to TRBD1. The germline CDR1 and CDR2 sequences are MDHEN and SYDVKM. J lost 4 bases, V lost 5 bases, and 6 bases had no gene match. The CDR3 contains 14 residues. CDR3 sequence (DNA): TGTGCCAGCAGTCCCCGGACAGGGCGCACTGAAGCTTTCTTT. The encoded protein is CASSPRTGRTEAFF. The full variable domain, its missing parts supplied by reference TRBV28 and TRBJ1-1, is DVKVTQSSRYLVKRTGEKVFLECVQDMDHENMFWYRQDPGLGLRLIYFSYDVKMKEKGDIPEGYSVSREKKERFSLILESASTNQTSMYLCASSPRTGRTEAFFGQGTRLTVV.

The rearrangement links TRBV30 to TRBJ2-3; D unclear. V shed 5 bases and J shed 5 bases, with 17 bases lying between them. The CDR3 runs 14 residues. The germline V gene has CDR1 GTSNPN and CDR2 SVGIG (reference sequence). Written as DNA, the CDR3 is TGTGCCTGGGGACGGGTAGGCCTTGGAGATACGCAGTATTTT. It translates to CAWGRVGLGDTQYF. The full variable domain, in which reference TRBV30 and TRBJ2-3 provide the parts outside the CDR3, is SQTIHQWPATLVQPVGSPLSLECTVEGTSNPNLYWYRQAAGRGLQLLFYSVGIGQISSEVPQNLSASRPQDRQFILSSKKLLLSDSGFYLCAWGRVGLGDTQYFGPGTRLTVL.

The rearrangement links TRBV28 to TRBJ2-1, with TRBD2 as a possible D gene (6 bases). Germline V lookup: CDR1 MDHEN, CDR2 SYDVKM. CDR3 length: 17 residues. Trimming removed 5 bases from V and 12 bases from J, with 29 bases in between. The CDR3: CASSQNPGLNSAEWQFF. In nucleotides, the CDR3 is TGTGCCAGCAGTCAAAATCCGGGACTGAATTCAGCAGAATGGCAGTTCTTC.

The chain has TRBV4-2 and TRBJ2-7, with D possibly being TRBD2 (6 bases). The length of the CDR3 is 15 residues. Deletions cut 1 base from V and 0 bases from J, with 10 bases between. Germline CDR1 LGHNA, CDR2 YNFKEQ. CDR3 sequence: CASSQGGELSYEQYF. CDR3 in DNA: TGTGCCAGCAGCCAAGGCGGGGAACTCTCCTACGAGCAGTACTTC.

The CDR3 sequence: CAWSPRTLQYNSPLHF. The CDR3, as DNA: TGTGCCTGGAGTCCACGTACGTTACAATATAATTCACCCCTCCACTTT. The chain combines TRBV30 with TRBJ1-6, with unresolved D. The ends were cut back, 2 bases at V and 4 bases at J, with 15 bases in the middle. The CDR3 is made up of 16 amino acids. Germline lookup yields CDR1 GTSNPN and CDR2 SVGIG (reference sequence).

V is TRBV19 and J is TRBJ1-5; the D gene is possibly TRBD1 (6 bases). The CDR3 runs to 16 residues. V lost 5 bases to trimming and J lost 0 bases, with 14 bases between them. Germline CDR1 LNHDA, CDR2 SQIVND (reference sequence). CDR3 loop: CASSRGADSSNQPQHF. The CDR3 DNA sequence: TGTGCCAGTAGTCGGGGGGCCGATAGTAGCAATCAGCCCCAGCATTTT.

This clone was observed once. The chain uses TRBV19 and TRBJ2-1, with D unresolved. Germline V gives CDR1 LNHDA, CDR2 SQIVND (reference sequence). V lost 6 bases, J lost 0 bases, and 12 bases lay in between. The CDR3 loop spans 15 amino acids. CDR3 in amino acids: CASSPFGDSYNEQFF. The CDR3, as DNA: TGTGCCAGTAGCCCGTTCGGAGACTCCTACAATGAGCAGTTCTTC.

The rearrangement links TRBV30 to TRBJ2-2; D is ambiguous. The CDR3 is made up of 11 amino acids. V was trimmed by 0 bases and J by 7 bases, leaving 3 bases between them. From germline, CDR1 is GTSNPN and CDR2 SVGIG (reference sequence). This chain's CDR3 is CAWSVYGELFF. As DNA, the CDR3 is TGTGCCTGGAGTGTATACGGGGAGCTGTTTTTT. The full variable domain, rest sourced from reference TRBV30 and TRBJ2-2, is SQTIHQWPATLVQPVGSPLSLECTVEGTSNPNLYWYRQAAGRGLQLLFYSVGIGQISSEVPQNLSASRPQDRQFILSSKKLLLSDSGFYLCAWSVYGELFFGEGSRLTVL.

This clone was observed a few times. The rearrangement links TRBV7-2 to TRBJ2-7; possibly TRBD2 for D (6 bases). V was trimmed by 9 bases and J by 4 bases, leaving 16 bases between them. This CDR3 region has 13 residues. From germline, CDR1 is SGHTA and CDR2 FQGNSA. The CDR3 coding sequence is TGTGCCAGTGCCTCCGGGACTCTTTACGAGCAGTACTTC. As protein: CASASGTLYEQYF.

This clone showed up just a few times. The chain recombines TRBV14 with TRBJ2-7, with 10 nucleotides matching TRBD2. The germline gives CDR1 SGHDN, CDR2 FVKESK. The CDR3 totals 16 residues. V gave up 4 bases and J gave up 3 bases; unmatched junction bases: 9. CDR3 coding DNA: TGTGCCAGCAGCCCGATCTACGGGACTAGCGTCTACGAGCAGTACTTC. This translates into CASSPIYGTSVYEQYF.

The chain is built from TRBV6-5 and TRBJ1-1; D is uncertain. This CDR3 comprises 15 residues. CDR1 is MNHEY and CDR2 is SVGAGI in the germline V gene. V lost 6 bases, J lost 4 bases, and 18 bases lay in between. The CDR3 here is CASRRLLTTGTEAFF. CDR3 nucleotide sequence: TGTGCCAGCAGGCGACTTCTGACCACTGGCACTGAAGCTTTCTTT.

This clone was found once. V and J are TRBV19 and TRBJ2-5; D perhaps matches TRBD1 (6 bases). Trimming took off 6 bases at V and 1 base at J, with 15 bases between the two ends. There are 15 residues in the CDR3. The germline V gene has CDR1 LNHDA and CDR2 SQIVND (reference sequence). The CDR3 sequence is CASRTSQGSQETQYF. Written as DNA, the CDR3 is TGTGCCAGTAGAACTTCACAGGGTTCCCAAGAGACCCAGTACTTC.

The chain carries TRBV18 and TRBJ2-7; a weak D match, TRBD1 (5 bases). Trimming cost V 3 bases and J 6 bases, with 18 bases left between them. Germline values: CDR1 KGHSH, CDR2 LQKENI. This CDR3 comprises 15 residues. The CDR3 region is CASSPRQGSFAEQYF. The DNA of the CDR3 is TGTGCCAGCTCACCTCGGCAGGGTTCGTTCGCCGAGCAGTACTTC.